This T cell receptor (beta chain) was documented in a study of cytomegalovirus exposure and HLA in healthy donors. The study, taken as a whole, reports: Immune exposure information comprised only CMV serostatus.

The PCR used 60 Vbeta and 13 Jbeta primers. The repertoire was sequenced with immunoSEQ multiplex PCR; TCRdb's copy has only in-frame clones and lacks some. This sample has 130,000 to 150,000 clones, with 70% to 75% found just once. Comment on this clone: Its cognate antigen is unknown.

This CDR3 region has 15 residues. CDR1 and CDR2 (germline): MNHNY, SVGAGI (reference sequence). V gave up 10 bases and J gave up 4 bases; unmatched junction bases: 13. V and J are TRBV6-6 and TRBJ2-7, with 10 bases aligning to TRBD2. This clonotype was sampled from a human donor in good health. Specimen: PBMCs. The CDR3 nucleotides are TGTGCCACCGCCTTCAGGAGGACTAGCGGATACGAGCAGTACTTC. It yields the protein CATAFRRTSGYEQYF.